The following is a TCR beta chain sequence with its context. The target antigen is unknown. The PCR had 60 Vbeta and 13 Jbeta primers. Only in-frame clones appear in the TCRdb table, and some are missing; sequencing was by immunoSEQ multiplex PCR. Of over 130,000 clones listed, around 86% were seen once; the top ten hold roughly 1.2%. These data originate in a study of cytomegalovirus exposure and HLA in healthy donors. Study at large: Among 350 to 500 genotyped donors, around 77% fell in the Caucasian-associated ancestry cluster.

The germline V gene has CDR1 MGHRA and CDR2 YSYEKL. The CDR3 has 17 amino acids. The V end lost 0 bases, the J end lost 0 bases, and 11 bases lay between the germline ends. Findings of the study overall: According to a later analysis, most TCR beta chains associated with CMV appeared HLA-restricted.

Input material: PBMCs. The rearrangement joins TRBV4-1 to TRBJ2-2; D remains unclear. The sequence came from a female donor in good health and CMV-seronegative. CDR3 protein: CASSQEEIFANTGELFF. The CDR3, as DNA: TGCGCCAGCAGCCAAGAGGAGATTTTCGCGAACACCGGGGAGCTGTTTTTT.